One and the same sample provided the 9 T cell receptor beta chains below, sequenced in a study of Ad26.COV2.S vaccination and SARS-CoV-2 variants. Noted treatment: about 20 received Ad26.COV2.S at low or high dose, single or two shots; 5 received placebo; per-sample allocation not given. Sampling took place 63 days after the first vaccine or placebo injection. The repertoire was sequenced with immunoSEQ multiplex PCR; TCRdb's copy has only in-frame clones and lacks some. In the table there are roughly 500,000 clones, around 88% of which are singletons. The sample in question was peripheral blood, obtained in a trial of Ad26.COV2.S vaccine versus placebo. These receptors were obtained from a person between 18 and 60 years old who received the Ad26.COV2.S COVID-19 vaccine or a placebo.

The V call is TRBV24-1, the J call TRBJ2-1; the D gene is possibly TRBD2 (5 bases). This CDR3 is built from 17 residues. CDR1 and CDR2 (germline): KGHDR, SFDVKD. V lost 2 bases and J lost 0, with 13 bases in between. The CDR3 bases are TGTGCCACCAGTGATTCCTTAGCGCGCAGCTCCTACAATGAGCAGTTCTTC. It codes for CATSDSLARSSYNEQFF.

This CDR3 is CASSPWRKNEQFF. The CDR3 DNA reads as TGTGCCAGCAGCCCATGGCGGAAAAATGAGCAGTTCTTC. The rearrangement uses TRBV14 and TRBJ2-1; D remains unclear. Trimming shortened V by 4 bases and J by 7 bases, and 11 bases separated the two germline ends. CDR3 length: 13 amino acids. Per germline, CDR1 SGHDN and CDR2 FVKESK.

This clone appeared a single time. The CDR3 DNA reads TGCAGCGTTGGACGGAGGCAGGATGGCTACACCTTC. It encodes CSVGRRQDGYTF. This chain connects TRBV29-1 to TRBJ1-2; D remains ambiguous. Germline CDR1 SQVTM, CDR2 ANQGSEA. The CDR3 is 12 amino acids. Trimming stripped 4 bases from V and 6 bases from J, with 12 bases between. Full variable domain (outside the CDR3, taken from reference TRBV29-1 and TRBJ1-2): SAVISQKPSRDICQRGTSLTIQCQVDSQVTMMFWYRQQPGQSLTLIATANQGSEATYESGFVIDKFPISRPNLTFSTLTVSNMSPEDSSIYLCSVGRRQDGYTFGSGTRLTVV.

The V and J genes are TRBV4-1 and TRBJ1-2; D is undetermined. Germline CDR1 MGHRA, CDR2 YSYEKL. CDR3 length: 15 residues. V gave up 0 bases and J gave up 3 bases, with 11 bases separating them. The CDR3 region has the DNA TGCGCCAGCAGCCAAGATCGTGGCGGATACTATGGCTACACCTTC. Protein: CASSQDRGGYYGYTF.

V usage is TRBV11-3 and J usage is TRBJ2-1; D gene uncertain. CDR3 length: 12 amino acids. CDR1 and CDR2 (germline): SGHNT, YENEEA. V dropped 1 base and J dropped 10 bases, with 8 bases sitting between them. In DNA, the CDR3 is TGTGCCAGCAGCTTAGGGTCAAGAGAGCAGTTCTTC. Translated, it gives CASSLGSREQFF.

In nucleotides, the CDR3 is TGTGCCAGCAGCTTAGGGGGGCTGAGGGAGCAGTTCTTC. Translated, it gives CASSLGGLREQFF. The chain is built from TRBV11-3 and TRBJ2-1; weak D call: TRBD1 (6 bases). The germline V gene encodes CDR1 SGHNT and CDR2 YENEEA. This CDR3 comprises 13 residues. With 1 base removed from V and 10 bases from J, the gap between germline ends came to 11 bases. Supplemented by reference TRBV11-3 and TRBJ2-1, the full variable domain reads EAGVVQSPRYKIIEKKQPVAFWCNPISGHNTLYWYLQNLGQGPELLIRYENEEAVDDSQLPKDRFSAERLKGVDSTLKIQPAELGDSAVYLCASSLGGLREQFFGPGTRLTVL.

The chain combines TRBV7-2 with TRBJ2-1; 8 bases line up with TRBD1. Germline V gene sequence: CDR1 SGHTA, CDR2 FQGNSA. This CDR3 region has 15 residues. The V and J ends lost 2 bases and 6 bases, in that order; junction bases with no gene match: 6. The CDR3 DNA reads as TGTGCCAGCAGCTTACAGGGGGCGCGAGCCAATGAGCAGTTCTTC. This sequence encodes CASSLQGARANEQFF.

The chain couples TRBV19 to TRBJ1-4; the D gene is possibly TRBD1 (5 bases). The CDR3 spans 15 residues. The V and J ends lost 4 bases and 5 bases respectively, with 14 bases between them. Per germline, CDR1 LNHDA and CDR2 SQIVND (reference sequence). The CDR3 loop is CASSKARAPNEKLFF. CDR3 coding DNA: TGTGCCAGTAGTAAGGCCAGGGCGCCGAATGAAAAACTGTTTTTT. The variable domain in full, completed from reference TRBV19 and TRBJ1-4, reads DGGITQSPKYLFRKEGQNVTLSCEQNLNHDAMYWYRQDPGQGLRLIYYSQIVNDFQKGDIAEGYSVSREKKESFPLTVTSAQKNPTAFYLCASSKARAPNEKLFFGSGTQLSVL.

On this clone: At one end, the junction sequence differs from germline, possibly due to a read error. V usage is TRBV7-3 and J usage is TRBJ1-1; D may be TRBD1 (5 bases). Germline CDR1 SGHTA, CDR2 FQGTGA. The CDR3 loop spans 15 amino acids. The CDR3 DNA is TGTGTCAGCAGCCCCCGAGGCGGGGGGAACACTGAAGCTTTCTTT. Translating gives CVSSPRGGGNTEAFF. Using reference TRBV7-3 and TRBJ1-1 for the parts outside the CDR3, the full variable domain is GAGVSQTPSNKVTEKGKYVELRCDPISGHTALYWYRQSLGQGPEFLIYFQGTGAADDSGLPNDRFFAVRPEGSVSTLKIQRTERGDSAVYLCVSSPRGGGNTEAFFGQGTRLTVV.